The text below deals with one T cell receptor (beta chain). There is no known antigen for this receptor. The record has no base qualities; no much larger clone is one base away. The time point label corresponds to: roughly 2 years on ibrutinib. Roughly 2.2 micrograms of genomic DNA were extracted from cryopreserved PBMCs for TCR beta library preparation. Longitudinal blood samples from CLL patients receiving ibrutinib monotherapy were subjected to high-throughput TCR beta sequencing. Patients were enrolled in a phase 2 open-label single-center ibrutinib monotherapy trial. This sample was included in a study of cytotoxic CD8 clonotypes in ibrutinib-treated CLL (dated by TCRdb to about 2021). About the full investigation: The cohort had 11 relapsed/refractory and roughly 15 treatment-naive patients; under 18 were IGHV unmutated. On average, each sample had about 250,000 productive templates and tens of thousands of productive rearrangements. Cryopreserved peripheral blood mononuclear cells were collected at three points: before therapy, at response, and at either sustained remission or disease progression. Of the 86 participants in the trial, roughly 26 had longitudinal samples available. All remission and progressive disease samples were collected while patients were still receiving ibrutinib. Partial responses were observed in roughly 24 patients and complete responses in 2; after a median follow-up of around 64 months, remission was maintained in 14 patients and progression was observed in some twelve. Response samples were taken after a median of approximately eleven months on treatment, ranging from roughly 6 to 36 months. General findings and caveats noted by the study authors: Clonality increased at ibrutinib response, stayed stable in sustained remission, and fell back toward baseline at progression. Baseline clonality exceeded that of age-matched healthy donors and correlated strongly with circulating CD8+ T-cell counts. Sustained-remission and progressing patients did not have matched sampling times, and lymph node repertoires were not examined. Public clonotypes were rare and either shrank or stayed stable during treatment, and the rise in clonality at ibrutinib response reflected expansion of private clonotypes.

Each clonotype received, on average, about 9.7x coverage in deep resolution sequencing performed on a MiSeq, where the target depth lay between 1 in 1 million and 1 in 200,000 T cells. The immunoSEQ hsTCRB Kit was used to generate the TCR beta libraries. In the authors' own workflow: The data were analyzed with ImmunoSEQ Analyzer and ImmunoSEQ Data Assistant, and V, D and J gene assignments followed IMGT definitions. Clonality, which ranges from 0 to 1, was calculated by subtracting the normalized Shannon entropy of productive rearrangement frequencies from one. Public clonotype analysis was restricted to overrepresented clonotypes comprising at least 0.05% of each patient's repertoire. Some 13 repertoires from age-matched healthy donors, obtained from immuneACCESS, served as clonality controls. Not all clones reach the TCRdb copy of this immuneACCESS table, which keeps in-frame sequences only. Checked studies attribute under half of the gap to unresolved V genes and leave the rest unexplained. The V and J calls and the clone size are those of that table, but D and trimming were determined from the DNA. Counted in this sample were tens of thousands of clones; over 65% of them appeared once. Roughly 40% of the sample lies in the top ten.

The germline V end is reduced by 0 bases and the J end by 1 base; junction bases left unmatched: 1. The CDR3 sequence holds 16 residues, the cysteine and phenylalanine included. The kept DNA is CDR3 alone, 48 bases in frame from the first base. The germline V gene specifies SGDLS as CDR1 and YYNGEE as CDR2. The TCR was taken from a human donor with chronic lymphocytic leukemia. The sequences come from PBMCs, collected after 24 months of ibrutinib treatment. The V gene is TRBV9 and the J gene is TRBJ2-2; 9 middle bases align to TRBD2. The encoded CDR3 is CASSVELAGNTGELFF. Here is the DNA: TGTGCCAGCAGCGTAGAACTAGCGGGGAACACCGGGGAGCTGTTTTTT.